The T cell receptor beta chain described here comes from a study of early T cells in non-severe SARS-CoV-2 infection. Study-wide results and caveats: Matching with VDJdb favored anti-spike CD8 responses (missing private and CD4 specificities).

Individual cDNA molecules were tagged with unique molecular identifiers. Via MiXCR, TCRdb re-called the 5' RACE reads, giving one row per CDR3 protein. The sample consists of 75,000 or so distinct CDR3 sequences, over 10% of them appearing once. This clonotype was recorded a few times. Its specificity is not known. Between the trimmed V and J ends, which lost 0 bases and 9 bases, there was a span of 14 bases. The CDR3 loop spans 13 amino acids. The V gene's germline CDR1 is GTSNPN and CDR2 SVGIG (reference sequence). The TCR was taken from an adult who was a healthcare worker with PCR-confirmed SARS-CoV-2 infection or an uninfected control (not recorded which). The input for sequencing was whole blood, taken at baseline. The chain recombines TRBV30 with TRBJ2-5, with D perhaps matching TRBD2 (6 bases). For the CDR3, the DNA is TGTGCCTGGAGTGTGCAGGGACTCCGGGCCCAGTACTTC. It yields the protein CAWSVQGLRAQYF.